The TCR beta chain described here comes from a study of T cells in women clearing cervical HPV infection. On the study more broadly: Cases: HPV16-related CIN3 or worse on histology, a couple of invasive cancers.

All donors had a single incident cervical HPV16 infection, not prevalent. Data came from immunoSEQ multiplex PCR; TCRdb stores just in-frame clones and leaves some out. This listing includes around 19,000 clones. A word on this clone: The CDR3 is cut off 3 residues early in the read; its end comes from the germline J gene.

CDR1 SGHRS and CDR2 YFSETQ come from the germline V gene. The CDR3 is made up of 16 amino acids. V dropped 1 base and J dropped 0 bases, with 11 bases sitting between them. The chain employs TRBV5-1 and TRBJ2-4; D is perhaps TRBD2 (5 bases). Sequences were obtained from blood buffy coat. The TCR sequence derives from a woman aged 18 to 75 with a cervical HPV16 infection that either progressed to CIN3+ or cleared (not recorded which). This CDR3 reads CASSLFPGLAKNIQYF. The DNA read from the CDR3 is TGCGCCAGCAGCTTGTTTCCAGGACTAGCCAAAAACATT.